The 12 T cell receptor beta chains given below trace back to one sample, sequenced in a study of early T cells in non-severe SARS-CoV-2 infection. TCRdb independently ran MiXCR on the 5' RACE reads; one entry per CDR3 protein. In the table there are roughly 20,000 distinct CDR3 sequences, 3.5% to 4.5% of which are singletons. The sequenced material came from whole blood. These receptors came from an adult who was a healthcare worker with PCR-confirmed SARS-CoV-2 infection or an uninfected control (not recorded which).

This clonotype was recorded many times. V gene TRBV11-2 combines with J gene TRBJ1-1, with 10 bases matching TRBD1. The CDR3 sequence is 13 residues long. The V and J ends lost 4 bases and 4 bases, in that order; junction bases with no gene match: 0. Germline values: CDR1 SGHAT, CDR2 FQNNGV. The CDR3 region is CASSWDRGTEAFF. CDR3 DNA: TGTGCCAGCAGCTGGGACAGGGGCACTGAAGCTTTCTTT.

This clonotype was counted ten times or more. This sequence joins TRBV29-1 and TRBJ2-7, with D perhaps TRBD2 (6 bases). The CDR3 runs to 10 residues. Germline-derived CDR1 and CDR2 are SQVTM and ANQGSEA. The V and J ends lost 5 bases and 7 bases respectively, with 9 bases between them. As DNA, the CDR3 is TGCAGCGTTCTAGCGAATGAGCAGTACTTC. This encodes CSVLANEQYF.

The V and J genes are TRBV7-9 and TRBJ2-7; 8 bases map to TRBD1. The V segment lost 4 bases and the J segment 2 bases; nucleotides outside the gene matches: 7. There are 15 residues in the CDR3. Germline loops: CDR1 SEHNR, CDR2 FQNEAQ (reference sequence). CDR3 sequence reads: CASSSSDRVTYEQYF. CDR3 nucleotide sequence: TGTGCCAGCAGCTCGTCGGACAGGGTTACCTACGAGCAGTACTTC.

This clonotype was recorded many times. This chain connects TRBV6-6 to TRBJ1-3; D is unresolved. The V and J ends lost 5 bases and 2 bases respectively, with 4 bases between them. Germline V gene sequence: CDR1 MNHNY, CDR2 SVGAGI (reference sequence). The CDR3 is 12 residues long. The CDR3 DNA sequence: TGTGCCAGCAGTCCGACTGGAAACACCATATATTTT. Protein sequence: CASSPTGNTIYF.

This clonotype was detected many times. CDR3 sequence (DNA): TGCGCCAGCAGGAGCGGGGGGGCCCGAGATACGCAGTATTTT. Its translation: CASRSGGARDTQYF. This chain uses TRBV10-1 with TRBJ2-3; 10 bases map to TRBD2. The ends lost 6 bases at V and 5 bases at J; junction bases unmatched: 5. Per the germline V gene, CDR1 is WNHNN and CDR2 is SYGVQD (reference sequence). The length of the CDR3 is 14 residues.

This clonotype was seen a few times. CDR3 nucleotide sequence: TGTGCCAGCAGCTTAATGAACTATGGCTACACCTTC. It is translated as CASSLMNYGYTF. This chain links TRBV7-2 with TRBJ1-2; D ambiguous. From germline, CDR1 is SGHTA and CDR2 FQGNSA. V was clipped by 2 bases and J by 2 bases, with 3 bases between them. This CDR3 has 12 amino acids.

This clonotype was detected ten times or more. The rearrangement joins TRBV7-6 to TRBJ1-4, with no clear D. V was cut by 5 bases and J by 0 bases, with 16 bases left in between. CDR1 SGHVS and CDR2 FNYEAQ come from the germline V gene. This CDR3 contains 17 residues. CDR3 nucleotides: TGTGCCAGCAGCCCGCGGCCACGAATTGCAACTAATGAAAAACTGTTTTTT. It codes for CASSPRPRIATNEKLFF. The full variable domain, completed using reference TRBV7-6 and TRBJ1-4, is GAGVSQSPRYKVTKRGQDVALRCDPISGHVSLYWYRQALGQGPEFLTYFNYEAQQDKSGLPNDRFSAERPEGSISTLTIQRTEQRDSAMYRCASSPRPRIATNEKLFFGSGTQLSVL.

This clonotype has just a few counts. The chain is built from TRBV27 and TRBJ1-3, with D uncertain. Looked up from germline, CDR1 is MNHEY and CDR2 is SMNVEV (reference sequence). CDR3 length: 14 amino acids. The V gene lost 5 bases and the J gene lost 0 bases, with 8 bases spanning the gap. The CDR3 DNA reads TGTGCCAGCAGTGCCAGGAGCTCTGGAAACACCATATATTTT. It specifies CASSARSSGNTIYF.

This clonotype ranks as medium-sized. The rearrangement joins TRBV20-1 to TRBJ1-5; D is uncertain. The V and J ends lost 4 bases and 0 bases respectively, with 13 bases between them. The CDR3 is 15 amino acids. Germline V CDR1 and CDR2: DFQATT, SNEGSKA (reference sequence). The CDR3 nucleotides read TGCAGTGCTATAAAAGCTTTTGATAGCAATCAGCCCCAGCATTTT. Translated, it gives CSAIKAFDSNQPQHF.

This clonotype was observed a handful of times. The chain employs TRBV6-2 or TRBV6-3 and TRBJ1-4, with D maybe TRBD1 (6 bases). The CDR3 has 16 residues. The germline CDR1 and CDR2 sequences are MNHEY and SVGEGT. V was trimmed by 5 bases and J by 1 base, leaving 14 bases between them. CDR3 region: CASSQRTRGTNEKLFF. In DNA form, the CDR3 reads TGTGCCAGCAGTCAACGAACCAGGGGAACTAATGAAAAACTGTTTTTT.

This clonotype was detected many times. In nucleotides, the CDR3 is TGCGCCAGCAGCTTAGGACTCAACCAAGAGACCCAGTACTTC. This translates into CASSLGLNQETQYF. This sequence joins TRBV5-1 and TRBJ2-5; a possible D gene is TRBD2 (5 bases). This CDR3 has 14 residues. V was shortened by 2 bases and J by 0 bases, with 8 bases between the two germline ends. In germline, CDR1 is SGHRS, CDR2 YFSETQ. Variable domain in full (rest from reference TRBV5-1 and TRBJ2-5): KAGVTQTPRYLIKTRGQQVTLSCSPISGHRSVSWYQQTPGQGLQFLFEYFSETQRNKGNFPGRFSGRQFSNSRSEMNVSTLELGDSALYLCASSLGLNQETQYFGPGTRLLVL.

About this clonotype itself: This may come from a read error, since a much larger clone is one base off. The CDR3 DNA is TGCAACCCTCTTAACAGGGATAATTCACCCCTCCACTTT. This translates into CNPLNRDNSPLHF. This chain uses TRBV29-1 with TRBJ1-6, with a tentative D call TRBD1 (6 bases). The CDR3 has 13 residues. CDR1 SQVTM and CDR2 ANQGSEA come from the germline V gene.